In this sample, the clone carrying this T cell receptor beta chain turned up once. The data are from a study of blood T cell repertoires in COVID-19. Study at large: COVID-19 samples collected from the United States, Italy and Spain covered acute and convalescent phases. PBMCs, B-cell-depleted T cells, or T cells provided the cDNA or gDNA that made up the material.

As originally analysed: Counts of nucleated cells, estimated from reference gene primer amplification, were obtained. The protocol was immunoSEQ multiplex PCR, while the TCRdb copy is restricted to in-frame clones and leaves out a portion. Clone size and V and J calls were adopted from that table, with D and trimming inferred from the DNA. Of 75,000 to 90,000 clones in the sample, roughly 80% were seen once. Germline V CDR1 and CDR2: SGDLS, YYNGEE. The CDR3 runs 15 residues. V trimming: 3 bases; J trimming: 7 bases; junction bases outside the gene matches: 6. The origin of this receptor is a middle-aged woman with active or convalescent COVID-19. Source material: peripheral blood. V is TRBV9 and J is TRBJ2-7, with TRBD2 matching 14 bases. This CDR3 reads CASSEGLAGAREQYF. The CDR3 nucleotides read TGTGCCAGCAGCGAGGGACTAGCGGGAGCAAGGGAGCAGTACTTC.